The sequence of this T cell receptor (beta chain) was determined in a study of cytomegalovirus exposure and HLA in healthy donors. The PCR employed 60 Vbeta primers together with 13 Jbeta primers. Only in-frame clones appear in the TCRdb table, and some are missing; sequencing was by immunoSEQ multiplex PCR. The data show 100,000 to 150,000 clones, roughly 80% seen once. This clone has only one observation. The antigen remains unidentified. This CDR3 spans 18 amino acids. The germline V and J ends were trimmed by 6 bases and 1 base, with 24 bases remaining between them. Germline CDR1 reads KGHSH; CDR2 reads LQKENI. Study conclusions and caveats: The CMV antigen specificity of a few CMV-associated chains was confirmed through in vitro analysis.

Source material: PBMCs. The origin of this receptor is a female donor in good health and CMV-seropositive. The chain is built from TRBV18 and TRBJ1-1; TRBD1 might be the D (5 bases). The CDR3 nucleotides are TGTGCCAGCTCGGCCTCCGTGGGGGGGGTGGGACGGAACACTGAAGCTTTCTTT. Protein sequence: CASSASVGGVGRNTEAFF.